This TCR beta chain emerged from a study of blood T cell repertoires in COVID-19. The wider study: Researchers got acute and convalescent COVID-19 samples from the United States, Italy and Spain.

Recruits, aged 18 to 89 years, lived in 20 to 30 US areas. Clones were read by immunoSEQ multiplex PCR, and TCRdb kept only the in-frame ones, dropping some. The sample lists 200,000 to 300,000 clones; around 86% were seen once. The length of the CDR3 is 17 residues. V gave up 4 bases and J gave up 6 bases; unmatched junction bases: 14. Germline V lookup: CDR1 MDHEN, CDR2 SYDVKM. Material for sequencing was PBMCs or T cells enriched from blood (not recorded which). J is TRBJ2-3 and V is TRBV28, with TRBD2 identical over 9 bases. The origin of this receptor is a young woman who had recovered from COVID-19. The CDR3 nucleotides read TGTGCCAGCAGTTCAGGCGCCTCGGGACTAGCCACGGATACGCAGTATTTT. This translates into CASSSGASGLATDTQYF.